This TCR beta chain appears in the sequencing data of a study of breast tumors, draining lymph nodes, adjacent tissues. Whole-study results and caveats: Findings are consistent with lymph node origin and intratumoral expansion of most tumor T cells.

From germline, CDR1 is SGHTA and CDR2 FQGNSA. The V gene end was trimmed by 5 bases and the J gene end by 1 base; junction bases not matched to a gene: 5. CDR3 length equals 16 residues. TCRdb fed the multiplex PCR reads into MiXCR, producing one record per CDR3 protein. The table records tens of thousands of distinct CDR3 sequences, roughly 55% of them present only once. Note on this clonotype: Its antigen is as yet unknown.

The chain combines TRBV7-2 with TRBJ2-3, with TRBD2 matching over 11 bases. This TCR was sampled from a female donor with breast cancer. Some clones in this sample may be carry-over from other donors' samples. The sample was breast tumor tissue. For the CDR3, the DNA is TGTGCCAGCAGCCGTACTAGCGGGAGTGGCACAGATACGCAGTATTTT. Translated: CASSRTSGSGTDTQYF.